This is a list of T cell receptor beta chains from one sample in a study of cytomegalovirus exposure and HLA in healthy donors. Measured with immunoSEQ multiplex PCR; TCRdb has only the in-frame clones, and not every one. The data contain roughly 150,000 clones, roughly 65% of them singletons. Material: PBMCs. These TCRs come from a man aged 18 to 29 in good health and CMV-seropositive. Each CDR3 is given with its conserved first and last residue. A D gene is named only where the DNA matches it firmly. The size of a clone is reported for some rows only, either as once, few or many, or as a class for expanded clones.

TRBJ1-1,-,TRBV5-6,TRBD1,TGTGCCAGCAGCTGGGACAGGGCGGCTGAAGCTTTCTTT,CASSWDRAAEAFF
TRBJ1-2,-,TRBV11-2,-,TGTGCCAGCAGCTTAGCCAGAAATCCCTATGGCTACACCTTC,CASSLARNPYGYTF
TRBJ1-2,-,TRBV6-5,TRBD1,TGTGCCAGCAGTCCAAACAGGGGGCAGGTTGGCTACACCTTC,CASSPNRGQVGYTF
TRBJ1-2,-,TRBV30,-,TGTGCCTGCTCGGGGGAAGGGTCGGGCACTTATGGCTACACCTTC,CACSGEGSGTYGYTF
TRBJ2-1,-,TRBV4-1,-,TGCGCCAGCAGCCAGGACGACAGTCCCTACAATGAGCAGTTCTTC,CASSQDDSPYNEQFF
TRBJ2-3,medium-sized,TRBV6-5,TRBD1,TGTGCCAGCACGACAGGGGGACACACAGATACGCAGTATTTT,CASTTGGHTDTQYF
TRBJ1-5,few,TRBV16,-,TGTGCCAGCAGCCAAGCAGGGGCTGGTCAGCCCCAGCATTTT,CASSQAGAGQPQHF
TRBJ1-5,-,TRBV6-1,-,TGTGCCAGCTCTGGGGAGGGGCAGGGAGGTCAGCCCCAGCATTTT,CASSGEGQGGQPQHF
TRBJ1-1,-,TRBV7-3,-,TGTGCCAGCAGCTTAGAGGTCATGAACACTGAAGCTTTCTTT,CASSLEVMNTEAFF
TRBJ2-1,-,TRBV30,TRBD2,TGTGCCTGGGAGGGACTAGCTTACAATGAGCAGTTCTTC,CAWEGLAYNEQFF
TRBJ2-5,few,TRBV6-1,-,TGTGCCAGCAGTGAGCGGGGCCAAGAGACCCAGTACTTC,CASSERGQETQYF
TRBJ1-5,once,TRBV5-6,-,TGTGCCAGCAGCTTCTACAGGGCTCATCCCCAGCATTTT,CASSFYRAHPQHF
TRBJ2-5,-,TRBV19,-,TGTGCCAGTAGTACAGACAGGTGGAACCAAGAGACCCAGTACTTC,CASSTDRWNQETQYF
TRBJ2-5,-,TRBV7-9,TRBD2,TGTGCCAGCATGAAGGGTGGGAGGGAGTGGGAGACCCAGTACTTC,CASMKGGREWETQYF
TRBJ2-2,-,TRBV6-1,-,TGTGCCAGCAGTGAATATTTAGGGGAGCTGTTTTTT,CASSEYLGELFF
TRBJ1-2,-,TRBV2,-,TGTGCCAGCAGTGAGGGAGGAGGGAACTACAACTATGGCTACACCTTC,CASSEGGGNYNYGYTF
TRBJ2-5,-,TRBV7-3,TRBD2,TGTGCCAGCAGCTTAACGGGGCGCCGGGGGGGAGAGACCCAGTACTTC,CASSLTGRRGGETQYF
TRBJ1-3,-,TRBV19,-,TGTGCCAGTAGTGACCAGGGTAAATCTGGAAACACCATATATTTT,CASSDQGKSGNTIYF
TRBJ2-1,-,TRBV18,TRBD2,TGTGCCAGCTCTCCTCGGACTAGCGATGAGCAGTTCTTC,CASSPRTSDEQFF
TRBJ2-2,once,TRBV5-4,-,TGTGCCAGCAGCTTTATAGCTTCATCGACCGGGGAGCTGTTTTTT,CASSFIASSTGELFF
TRBJ2-3,-,TRBV30,-,TGTGCCTGGAGTAGAGACAGAAGCTCTAGCACAGATACGCAGTATTTT,CAWSRDRSSSTDTQYF
TRBJ2-6,once,TRBV5-1,-,TGCGCCAGCAGCTTCACTAGGTCTGGGGCCAACGTCCTGACTTTC,CASSFTRSGANVLTF
TRBJ1-6,-,TRBV28,-,TGTGCCAGCAGTTTACTAGGAGACTCCTATAATTCACCCCTCCACTTT,CASSLLGDSYNSPLHF
TRBJ1-1,-,TRBV28,-,TGTGCCAGCAGTTCCTCCAGGGCTCCGAACACTGAAGCTTTCTTT,CASSSSRAPNTEAFF
TRBJ2-2,few,TRBV9,-,TGTGCCAGCAGCGTAGGTTCAGGGGGAGGCACCGGGGAGCTGTTTTTT,CASSVGSGGGTGELFF
TRBJ2-3,-,TRBV25-1,TRBD2,TGTGCCAGCACCTTTCCGGCTAGCGGGGGGGAGGCAGATACGCAGTATTTT,CASTFPASGGEADTQYF
TRBJ1-6,-,TRBV5-1,-,TGCGCCAGCAGCTTGGCAGGGGTTATGGATTCACCCCTCCACTTT,CASSLAGVMDSPLHF
TRBJ1-5,-,TRBV15,-,TGTGCCACCAGCAGAGATGGTGGGGGCACTCAGCCCCAGCATTTT,CATSRDGGGTQPQHF
TRBJ2-2,-,TRBV4-1,TRBD2,TGCGCCAGCAGCCCAGGCGAGCGGGGGGCGGACACCGGGGAGCTGTTTTTT,CASSPGERGADTGELFF
TRBJ1-1,once,TRBV5-1,-,TGCGCCAGCAGCTTTTCCTCCCCGGACACTGAAGCTTTCTTT,CASSFSSPDTEAFF
TRBJ2-1,-,TRBV7-2,-,TGTGCCAGCGGGAGACCGGGAATTTCCTACAATGAGCAGTTCTTC,CASGRPGISYNEQFF
TRBJ2-5,-,TRBV2,TRBD2,TGTGCCAGCAGTGGTCTAGCGGGAGGGGTTGAGACCCAGTACTTC,CASSGLAGGVETQYF
TRBJ1-4,-,TRBV7-2,TRBD1,TGTGCCAGCAGCACACAGGGGGCGCGTGAAAAACTGTTTTTT,CASSTQGAREKLFF
TRBJ1-2,once,TRBV29-1,TRBD1,TGCAGCGTTGAAGGACAGGGAAGCTACACCTTC,CSVEGQGSYTF
TRBJ1-1,-,TRBV18,-,TGTGCCAGCTCAGCTGAGTTAAACACTGAAGCTTTCTTT,CASSAELNTEAFF
TRBJ2-3,-,TRBV29-1,-,TGCAGCGTTGAAGGGCGGATCACAGATACGCAGTATTTT,CSVEGRITDTQYF
TRBJ2-5,-,TRBV11-1,TRBD1,TGTGCCAGCAGCTTAGGACAGGGGCTGGAGACCCAGTACTTC,CASSLGQGLETQYF
TRBJ2-1,-,TRBV7-2,-,TGTGCCAGCAGCTCTACTAGCCTCGGAGCTCCCAATGAGCAGTTCTTC,CASSSTSLGAPNEQFF
TRBJ1-2,-,TRBV11-2,TRBD1,TGTGCCAGCAGCCCCGACCCGACAGGGCAGGGCTACACCTTC,CASSPDPTGQGYTF
TRBJ2-1,-,TRBV6-1,-,TGTGCCAGCAGTGAAGCGGGGAGGGGGTGGAGTTGGGAGCAGTTCTTC,CASSEAGRGWSWEQFF
TRBJ1-5,-,TRBV27,-,TGTGCCAGCAGTTTTGTCAGGGGCGAAGGGGGCAATCAGCCCCAGCATTTT,CASSFVRGEGGNQPQHF
TRBJ1-1,-,TRBV6-4,-,TGTGCCATCTACCACAGGGCTGAGTGTGAAGGTAACACTGAAGCTTTCTTT,CAIYHRAECEGNTEAFF
TRBJ1-2,-,TRBV20-1,-,TGCAGTGCTGGCGGGGGCTCTGGCTACACCTTC,CSAGGGSGYTF
TRBJ1-1,-,TRBV6-5,-,TGTGCCAGCAGTTACAGTCGGGAAAGGGTTGAAGCTTTCTTT,CASSYSRERVEAFF
TRBJ1-1,-,TRBV7-9,-,TGTGCCAGCAGCTTAGGGAGGGGCGGCCTGAACACTGAAGCTTTCTTT,CASSLGRGGLNTEAFF
TRBJ1-5,few,TRBV28,TRBD1,TGTGCCAGCAGTCCAACAGGGGGCCAGGCTCCCCAGCATTTT,CASSPTGGQAPQHF
TRBJ2-3,-,TRBV5-1,TRBD1,TGCGCCAGCAGCTGGACAGGGGGCAGCACAGATACGCAGTATTTT,CASSWTGGSTDTQYF
TRBJ2-1,-,TRBV10-3,-,TGTGCCATCACCACGGGGGATGAAGTCGCGAACAATGAGCAGTTCTTC,CAITTGDEVANNEQFF
TRBJ1-2,-,TRBV7-9,-,TGTGCCTCAGAGGCTGCAGGGGATGGCTACACCTTC,CASEAAGDGYTF
TRBJ2-3,-,TRBV30,-,TGTGCCCCACGAGGTGCAAGGTTGGGCACAGATACGCAGTATTTT,CAPRGARLGTDTQYF
TRBJ1-2,-,TRBV4-2,TRBD1,TGTGCCAGCAGCTCCCTGGAACAGGGGGCGTACTATGGCTACACCTTC,CASSSLEQGAYYGYTF
TRBJ1-5,-,TRBV6-1,-,TGTGCCAGCAGAGTGGGCAGGGAGGGTCAGCCCCAGCATTTT,CASRVGREGQPQHF
TRBJ2-1,-,TRBV2,TRBD1,TGTGCCAGCAGGCCGGGACAGGGAGTCAATGAGCAGTTCTTC,CASRPGQGVNEQFF
TRBJ2-3,-,TRBV5-1,TRBD1,TGCGCCAGCAGCACCCGGGACAGGGGAAGGGATACGCAGTATTTT,CASSTRDRGRDTQYF
TRBJ1-5,-,TRBV28,TRBD1,TGTGCCAGCAGTCCGTCCGGACAGGACAATCAGCCCCAGCATTTT,CASSPSGQDNQPQHF
TRBJ2-5,-,TRBV5-1,-,TGCGCCAGCATGCTACAGGGCGAGACCCAGTACTTC,CASMLQGETQYF
TRBJ2-6,-,TRBV6-1,-,TGTGCCAGCAGTGAAGGGAGGGCTGGGGCCAACGTCCTGACTTTC,CASSEGRAGANVLTF
TRBJ2-2,-,TRBV5-4,-,TGTGCCAGCAGCTTGGGCGGGGGCCGAAACACCGGGGAGCTGTTTTTT,CASSLGGGRNTGELFF
TRBJ1-2,-,TRBV18,TRBD1,TGTGCCAGCTCACCTTCGACAGGGGGTTATGGCTACACCTTC,CASSPSTGGYGYTF